The sequence of this T cell receptor beta chain was determined in a study of cytomegalovirus exposure and HLA in healthy donors. The study, taken as a whole, reports: Trimming of TCR beta V- and J-genes showed a link, identified in a later analysis, to a missense DCLRE1C variant.

The CDR3 is 15 amino acids. From germline, CDR1 is MNHEY and CDR2 SVGAGI. V was clipped by 7 bases and J by 3 bases; unmatched bases: 6. Researchers ran the PCR with 60 Vbeta and 13 Jbeta primers. This table comes from immunoSEQ multiplex PCR, and its TCRdb copy is limited to in-frame clones, with some not included. Seen here are approximately 190,000 clones, 81% observed once, and the top ten hold roughly 3.2%. Worth noting for this clone: Antigen: not known.

The sequenced sample was PBMCs. This clonotype was sampled from a man aged 35-49 years in good health and CMV-seropositive. This chain connects TRBV6-5 to TRBJ2-2; TRBD2 agrees at 9 bases. The CDR3 here is CASNAGGRDTGELFF. CDR3 in DNA: TGTGCCAGCAACGCGGGGGGGCGCGACACCGGGGAGCTGTTTTTT.